These 5 T cell receptor beta chains were all obtained from the same sample, sequenced in a study of blood T cell repertoires in COVID-19. Measured with immunoSEQ multiplex PCR; TCRdb has only the in-frame clones, and not every one. The table shows about 54,000 clones, with just over 90% occurring only once. Sequencing was done on a sample of peripheral blood. The source of these receptors is a woman in her thirties or forties with active COVID-19.

The chain recombines TRBV5-1 with TRBJ1-2; unclear D gene. The germline V gene encodes CDR1 SGHRS and CDR2 YFSETQ. The CDR3 spans 13 residues. The germline V and J ends were trimmed by 0 bases and 6 bases, with 9 bases remaining between them. The CDR3 reads CASSLVGEDGYTF. CDR3 coding DNA: TGCGCCAGCAGCTTGGTTGGGGAGGATGGCTACACCTTC. Based on the CDR3 plus reference TRBV5-1 and TRBJ1-2, the full variable domain is KAGVTQTPRYLIKTRGQQVTLSCSPISGHRSVSWYQQTPGQGLQFLFEYFSETQRNKGNFPGRFSGRQFSNSRSEMNVSTLELGDSALYLCASSLVGEDGYTFGSGTRLTVV.

The chain carries TRBV5-4 and TRBJ1-2; D not certain. The V gene's germline CDR1 is SGHNT and CDR2 YYREEE (reference sequence). Trimming took 0 bases from V and 7 from J, leaving 13 bases between them. The CDR3 has 14 amino acids. The CDR3 bases are TGTGCCAGCAGCTTGGGGGTTAATGGGCTTGGCTACACCTTC. Protein sequence: CASSLGVNGLGYTF.

V gene TRBV18 combines with J gene TRBJ1-5, with 10 positions matching TRBD1. The V gene end was trimmed by 3 bases and the J gene end by 8 bases; junction bases not matched to a gene: 4. The germline V gene encodes CDR1 KGHSH and CDR2 LQKENI. This CDR3 is 14 amino acids long. CDR3 in amino acids: CASSPGQGYEPQHF. Written as DNA, the CDR3 is TGTGCCAGCTCACCGGGACAGGGGTATGAGCCCCAGCATTTT.

This clone was seen a single time. This chain uses TRBV11-3 with TRBJ2-7, with TRBD1 matching 10 bases. The CDR3 has 15 residues. The ends lost 5 bases at V and 0 bases at J; junction bases unmatched: 4. Germline V gives CDR1 SGHNT, CDR2 YENEEA. The CDR3 DNA follows: TGTGCCAGCAGCCCTCGGACAGGGGGCTCCTACGAGCAGTACTTC. It translates to CASSPRTGGSYEQYF.

V and J are TRBV5-1 and TRBJ2-2; no reliable D call. V was cut by 0 bases and J by 2 bases, with 8 bases left in between. CDR3 size: 15 residues. Germline lookup yields CDR1 SGHRS and CDR2 YFSETQ. The CDR3 DNA reads TGCGCCAGCAGCTTGGCCAGGCCAAACACCGGGGAGCTGTTTTTT. This translates into CASSLARPNTGELFF.